A few counts support the clone carrying this TCR beta chain. This record comes from a study of CD8 T cells in Susac syndrome. Looked up from germline, CDR1 is SQVTM and CDR2 is ANQGSEA. The V and J ends lost 4 bases and 10 bases respectively, with 8 bases between them. The CDR3 loop spans 10 amino acids. Random hexamers primed reverse transcription of about 0.5 to 1 ug RNA. TCRdb fed the immunoSEQ multiplex PCR reads into MiXCR, producing one record per CDR3 protein. The sample holds about 200,000 distinct CDR3 sequences, 90% to 95% seen once. The source material was CD4+ T cells from PBMCs. This sequence was found in a human donor in good health. The chain couples TRBV29-1 to TRBJ2-1; no definite D call. CDR3 residues: CSVAGAEQFF. CDR3 coding DNA: TGCAGCGTTGCTGGAGCGGAGCAGTTCTTC.